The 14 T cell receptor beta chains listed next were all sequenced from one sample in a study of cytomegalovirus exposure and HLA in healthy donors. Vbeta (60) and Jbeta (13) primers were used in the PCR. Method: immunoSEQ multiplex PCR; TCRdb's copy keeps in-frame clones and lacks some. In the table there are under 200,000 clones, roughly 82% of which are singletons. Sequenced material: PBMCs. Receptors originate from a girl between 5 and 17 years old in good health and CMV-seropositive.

CDR3 sequence reads: CASSGTPGGAGGYTF. The CDR3 coding sequence is TGCGCCAGCAGTGGGACCCCGGGAGGCGCTGGGGGCTACACCTTC. The chain recombines TRBV10-1 with TRBJ1-2; D is unresolved. V lost 4 bases and J lost 8, with 20 bases in between. The CDR3 is 15 residues long. In germline, CDR1 is WNHNN, CDR2 SYGVQD (reference sequence).

The CDR3 here is CASSLVVAGGRQQEQYF. The CDR3 nucleotides are TGCGCCAGCAGCTTGGTGGTAGCGGGGGGCCGCCAACAGGAGCAGTACTTC. The chain links TRBV5-1 to TRBJ2-7, with 10 positions matching TRBD2. The junction had 13 bases not matched to a gene; V was cut back by 0 bases and J by 7 bases. Germline values: CDR1 SGHRS, CDR2 YFSETQ. This CDR3 comprises 17 residues.

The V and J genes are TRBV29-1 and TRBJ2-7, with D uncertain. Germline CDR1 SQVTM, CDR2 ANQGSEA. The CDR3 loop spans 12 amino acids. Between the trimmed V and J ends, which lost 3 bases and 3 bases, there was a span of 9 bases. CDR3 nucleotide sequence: TGCAGCGTTGAGGGCAGGAACTACGAGCAGTACTTC. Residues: CSVEGRNYEQYF.

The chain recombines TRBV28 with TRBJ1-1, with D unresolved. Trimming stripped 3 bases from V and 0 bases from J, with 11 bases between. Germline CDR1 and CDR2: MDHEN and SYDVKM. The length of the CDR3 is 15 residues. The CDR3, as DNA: TGTGCCAGCAGTTTGAGGGTAGGACTGAACACTGAAGCTTTCTTT. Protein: CASSLRVGLNTEAFF.

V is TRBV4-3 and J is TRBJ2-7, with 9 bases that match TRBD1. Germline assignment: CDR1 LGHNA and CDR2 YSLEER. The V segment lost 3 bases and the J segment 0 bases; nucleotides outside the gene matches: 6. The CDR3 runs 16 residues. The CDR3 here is CASSQDRDRASYEQYF. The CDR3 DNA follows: TGCGCCAGCAGCCAGGACCGGGACAGGGCCTCCTACGAGCAGTACTTC.

CDR3 nucleotide sequence: TGCGCCAGCAGCCATTTCCGGGACAGGGGAGACGAGCAGTACTTC. The encoded protein is CASSHFRDRGDEQYF. The chain is built from TRBV4-3 and TRBJ2-7; TRBD1 aligns across 10 bases. V shed 3 bases, J shed 5 bases, and the junction held 7 bases outside the gene matches. Germline V gene data show CDR1 as LGHNA and CDR2 as YSLEER. CDR3 size: 15 residues.

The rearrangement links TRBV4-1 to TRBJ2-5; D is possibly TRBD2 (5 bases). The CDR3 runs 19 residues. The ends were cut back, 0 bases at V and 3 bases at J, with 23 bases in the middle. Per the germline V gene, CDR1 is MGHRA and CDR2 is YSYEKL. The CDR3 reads CASSQDWARPSRSKETQYF. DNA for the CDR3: TGCGCCAGCAGCCAAGATTGGGCGCGGCCTAGCCGGTCGAAAGAGACCCAGTACTTC.

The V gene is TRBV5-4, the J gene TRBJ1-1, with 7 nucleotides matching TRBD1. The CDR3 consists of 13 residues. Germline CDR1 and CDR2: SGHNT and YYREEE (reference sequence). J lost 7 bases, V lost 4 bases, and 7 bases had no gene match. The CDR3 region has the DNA TGTGCCAGCAGCACCGTCAGGGGGAGTGAAGCTTTCTTT. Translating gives CASSTVRGSEAFF.

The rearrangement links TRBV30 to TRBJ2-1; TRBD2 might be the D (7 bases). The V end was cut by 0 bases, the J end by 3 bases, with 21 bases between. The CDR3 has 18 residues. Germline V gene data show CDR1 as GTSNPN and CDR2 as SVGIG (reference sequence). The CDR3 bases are TGTGCCTGGAGTGTACTTCGTCCGGGGGGCGGACTCTACAATGAGCAGTTCTTC. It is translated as CAWSVLRPGGGLYNEQFF.

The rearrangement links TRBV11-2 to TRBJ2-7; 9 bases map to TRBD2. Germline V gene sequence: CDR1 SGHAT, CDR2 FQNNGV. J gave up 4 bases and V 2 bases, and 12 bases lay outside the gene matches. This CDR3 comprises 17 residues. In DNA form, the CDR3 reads TGTGCCAGCAGCTTACCCGGCCGGGCGGGAGGGATTTACGAGCAGTACTTC. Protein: CASSLPGRAGGIYEQYF.

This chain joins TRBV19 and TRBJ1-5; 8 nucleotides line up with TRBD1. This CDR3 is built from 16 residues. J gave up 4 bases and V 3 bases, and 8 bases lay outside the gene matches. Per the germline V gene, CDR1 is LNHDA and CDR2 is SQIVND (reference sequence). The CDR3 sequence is CASSIAGTGKNQPQHF. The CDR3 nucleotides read TGTGCCAGTAGTATCGCCGGGACAGGCAAAAATCAGCCCCAGCATTTT. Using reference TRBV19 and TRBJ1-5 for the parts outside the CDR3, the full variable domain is DGGITQSPKYLFRKEGQNVTLSCEQNLNHDAMYWYRQDPGQGLRLIYYSQIVNDFQKGDIAEGYSVSREKKESFPLTVTSAQKNPTAFYLCASSIAGTGKNQPQHFGDGTRLSIL.

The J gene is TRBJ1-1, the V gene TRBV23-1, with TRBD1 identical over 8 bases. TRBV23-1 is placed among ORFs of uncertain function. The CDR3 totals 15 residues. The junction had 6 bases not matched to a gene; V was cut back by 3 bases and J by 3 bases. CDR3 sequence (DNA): TGCGCCAGCAGTCACCTACAGGGGGAACACACTGAAGCTTTCTTT. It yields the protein CASSHLQGEHTEAFF.

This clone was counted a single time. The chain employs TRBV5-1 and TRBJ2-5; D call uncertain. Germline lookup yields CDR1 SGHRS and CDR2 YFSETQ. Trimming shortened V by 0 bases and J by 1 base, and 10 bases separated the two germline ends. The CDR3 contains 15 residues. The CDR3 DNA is TGCGCCAGCAGCTTGGAGGCAGGCCTCCAAGAGACCCAGTACTTC. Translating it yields CASSLEAGLQETQYF.

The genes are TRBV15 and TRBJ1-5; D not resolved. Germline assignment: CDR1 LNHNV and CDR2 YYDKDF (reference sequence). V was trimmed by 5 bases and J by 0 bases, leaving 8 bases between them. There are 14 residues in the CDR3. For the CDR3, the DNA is TGTGCCACCAGCCAGGATCATAGCAATCAGCCCCAGCATTTT. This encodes CATSQDHSNQPQHF.